This is a list of T cell receptor beta chains from one sample in a study of CD8+ T cells in alopecia areata. TCRdb's copy holds only in-frame clones and misses some; the assay was immunoSEQ multiplex PCR. The sample contains about 280,000 clones, 58% of which appear only once. The sample in question was CD4+ T cells sorted from blood, obtained at week 24, from a patient treated with tofacitinib. All receptors derive from a human donor with alopecia areata. Each CDR3 is given with its conserved first and last residue. The D gene is left open where the match is weak. The size entry is marked missing in some rows and otherwise reads once, few, many or a size class.

>.|TRBV10-2|TRBD1|TRBJ1-6
CASGDRVGINSPLHF
TGCGCCAGCGGTGACAGGGTCGGGATTAATTCACCCCTCCACTTT
>few|TRBV19|TRBD2|TRBJ2-4
CASQSSGGNLRNIQYF
TGTGCCAGTCAATCCTCGGGGGGAAACCTGAGGAACATTCAGTACTTC
>.|TRBV29-1|.|TRBJ1-6
CSVELGLNSPLHF
TGCAGCGTTGAATTGGGACTAAACTCACCCCTCCACTTT
>.|TRBV18|TRBD2|TRBJ2-3
CASSPTSGAPGTQYF
TGTGCCAGCTCACCGACTAGCGGGGCCCCCGGTACGCAGTATTTT
>few|TRBV6-5|.|TRBJ1-6
CASSKRGSYNSPLHF
TGTGCCAGCAGTAAACGAGGCTCCTATAATTCACCCCTCCACTTT
>few|TRBV10-3|.|TRBJ1-4
CAISATGTPKEEKLFF
TGTGCCATCAGTGCTACCGGGACACCGAAGGAGGAAAAACTGTTTTTT
>.|TRBV29-1|TRBD1|TRBJ2-3
CSVPNDRGSTDTQYF
TGCAGCGTTCCAAATGACAGGGGCAGCACAGATACGCAGTATTTT
>.|TRBV7-2|.|TRBJ2-7
CASSWRHGSSYEQYF
TGTGCCAGCAGTTGGAGGCATGGATCCTCCTACGAGCAGTACTTC
>.|TRBV30|.|TRBJ2-5
CAWRTGFGETQYF
TGTGCCTGGAGGACTGGCTTCGGAGAGACCCAGTACTTC
>.|TRBV2|.|TRBJ1-6
CASSPLNSPLHF
TGTGCCAGCAGTCCGCTCAATTCACCCCTCCACTTT
>.|TRBV9|TRBD2|TRBJ2-5
CASSGLTSGGFETQYF
TGTGCCAGCAGCGGTTTAACTAGCGGGGGGTTCGAGACCCAGTACTTC
>.|TRBV30|TRBD1|TRBJ1-5
CAYELRQGASNQPQHF
TGTGCCTATGAGCTCCGTCAGGGGGCGAGCAATCAGCCCCAGCATTTT
>few|TRBV5-1|.|TRBJ1-1
CASSPALGHTEAFF
TGCGCCAGCAGCCCAGCCCTCGGGCACACTGAAGCTTTCTTT
>few|TRBV10-3|.|TRBJ1-6
CAISESAGSWSNSPLHF
TGTGCCATCAGTGAGTCGGCGGGGAGCTGGTCGAATTCACCCCTCCACTTT
>few|TRBV18|.|TRBJ2-1
CASSEESMYEQFF
TGTGCCAGCTCAGAGGAGAGTATGTATGAGCAGTTCTTC
>.|TRBV19|.|TRBJ2-6
CASSIGTGSGANVLTF
TGTGCCAGTAGTATCGGTACGGGCTCTGGGGCCAACGTCCTGACTTTC
>.|TRBV7-9|.|TRBJ2-5
CASSLSGDVTQYF
TGTGCCAGCAGCTTATCAGGGGATGTGACCCAGTACTTC
>.|TRBV29-1|.|TRBJ1-1
CSVATGRNTEAFF
TGCAGCGTAGCCACAGGGAGGAACACTGAAGCTTTCTTT
>.|TRBV28|.|TRBJ2-2
CATTAAGELFF
TGTGCCACAACGGCCGCCGGGGAGCTGTTTTTT
>.|TRBV5-1|.|TRBJ1-5
CASSLDGAGQPQHF
TGCGCCAGCAGCTTGGACGGGGCAGGACAGCCCCAGCATTTT
>.|TRBV30|.|TRBJ2-1
CAWSPRRLLNEQFF
TGTGCCTGGAGTCCTCGGCGACTCCTGAATGAGCAGTTCTTC
>.|TRBV29-1|.|TRBJ1-2
CSVSPGANYGYTF
TGCAGCGTTTCCCCCGGAGCTAACTATGGCTACACCTTC
>.|TRBV30|.|TRBJ1-1
CAWRDSLNTEAFF
TGTGCCTGGAGGGACAGTCTGAACACTGAAGCTTTCTTT
>.|TRBV2|TRBD2|TRBJ2-5
CAISPNGGTKTQYF
TGTGCCATCTCCCCGAACGGGGGGACGAAGACCCAGTACTTC
>few|TRBV30|.|TRBJ1-1
CARTGTPNTEAFF
TGTGCCAGAACAGGGACCCCGAACACTGAAGCTTTCTTT
>.|TRBV4-1|.|TRBJ1-4
CASSQLTLEKLFF
TGCGCCAGCAGCCAGCTTACCCTAGAAAAACTGTTTTTT
>.|TRBV4-1|TRBD1|TRBJ1-6
CASSQESGTGDSPLHF
TGCGCCAGCAGCCAAGAATCCGGGACAGGGGATTCACCCCTCCACTTT
>.|TRBV4-1|.|TRBJ2-7
CASSQAGKGEQYF
TGCGCCAGCAGCCAAGCCGGTAAGGGGGAGCAGTACTTC
>.|TRBV7-2|.|TRBJ2-7
CASSPEPRPHEQYF
TGTGCCAGCAGCCCAGAACCTAGACCCCACGAGCAGTACTTC
>.|TRBV30|TRBD2|TRBJ2-1
CAWKDGAGGYNEQFF
TGTGCCTGGAAAGATGGAGCGGGGGGATACAATGAGCAGTTCTTC
>few|TRBV25-1|.|TRBJ2-5
CASSEGGPGWETQYF
TGTGCCAGCAGTGAAGGCGGGCCGGGTTGGGAGACCCAGTACTTC
>.|TRBV7-9|.|TRBJ2-3
CASSLSGATDTQYF
TGTGCCAGCAGCCTCAGCGGAGCCACAGATACGCAGTATTTT
>.|TRBV10-3|.|TRBJ1-1
CAISSQENTEAFF
TGTGCCATCAGTTCACAGGAGAACACTGAAGCTTTCTTT
>.|TRBV2|.|TRBJ2-3
CASTDSEGDTQYF
TGTGCCAGCACTGACAGCGAAGGGGATACGCAGTATTTT
>few|TRBV25-1|.|TRBJ2-1
CASSEPNNYNEQFF
TGTGCCAGCAGTGAACCGAATAACTACAATGAGCAGTTCTTC
>.|TRBV4-3|.|TRBJ1-3
CASSQQGPGNTIYF
TGCGCCAGCAGCCAGCAGGGACCTGGAAACACCATATATTTT
>.|TRBV27|TRBD1|TRBJ1-1
CASRKQGANTEAFF
TGTGCCAGCAGGAAACAGGGGGCAAACACTGAAGCTTTCTTT
>few|TRBV28|TRBD1|TRBJ1-2
CASTPPGQDYGYTF
TGTGCCAGCACGCCGCCGGGACAGGACTATGGCTACACCTTC
>.|TRBV7-9|.|TRBJ1-2
CASSLEGVGGSNYGYTF
TGTGCCAGCAGCTTAGAAGGTGTTGGGGGATCAAACTATGGCTACACCTTC
>.|TRBV29-1|.|TRBJ1-1
CSGRPPSMNTEAFF
TGCAGCGGTCGGCCCCCGAGCATGAACACTGAAGCTTTCTTT
>.|TRBV7-8|.|TRBJ1-1
CASSLVDSPRAFF
TGTGCCAGCAGCTTAGTGGACAGTCCGAGGGCTTTCTTT
>.|TRBV29-1|TRBD1|TRBJ1-4
CSVTTGRGEKLFF
TGCAGCGTTACGACAGGGCGGGGAGAAAAACTGTTTTTT
>.|TRBV4-1|TRBD1|TRBJ2-7
CASSQATGQSYEQYF
TGCGCCAGCAGCCAAGCCACGGGACAGTCCTACGAGCAGTACTTC
>.|TRBV30|.|TRBJ1-5
CAWSVSGLGNQPQHF
TGTGCCTGGAGTGTTAGCGGGTTAGGGAATCAGCCCCAGCATTTT
>.|TRBV18|.|TRBJ1-1
CASSPGGSNTEAFF
TGTGCCAGCTCACCTGGGGGGTCGAACACTGAAGCTTTCTTT
>.|TRBV5-6|.|TRBJ2-3
CASSFGFEVQQYF
TGTGCCAGCAGCTTTGGGTTTGAGGTTCAACAGTATTTT
>.|TRBV4-1|.|TRBJ1-6
CASSQGLQVDNSPLHF
TGCGCCAGCAGCCAAGGACTGCAGGTCGATAATTCACCCCTCCACTTT
>.|TRBV18|.|TRBJ1-1
CASSPRGEAEAFF
TGTGCCAGCTCACCACGGGGGGAAGCTGAAGCTTTCTTT
>few|TRBV29-1|.|TRBJ2-7
CSVLKAQGWSYEQYF
TGCAGCGTTCTTAAAGCACAGGGTTGGTCCTACGAGCAGTACTTC
>few|TRBV28|.|TRBJ2-7
CASSWVMYEQYF
TGTGCCAGCAGTTGGGTAATGTACGAGCAGTACTTC
>.|TRBV6-5|.|TRBJ1-4
CASSLHRTNEKLFF
TGTGCCAGCAGCCTACACAGAACTAATGAAAAACTGTTTTTT
>.|TRBV10-3|TRBD1|TRBJ1-5
CAIRNRDSDEEPQHF
TGTGCCATCAGAAACCGGGACAGTGATGAGGAGCCCCAGCATTTT
>.|TRBV7-2|.|TRBJ2-2
CASSLAPPTGELFF
TGTGCCAGCAGCTTGGCGCCCCCCACCGGGGAGCTGTTTTTT